The present entry profiles one T cell receptor beta chain with its context. Its antigen is still unknown. The entry originates in a study of blood T cells in healthy people across ages. General observations from the study: Older age went with lower TCR beta diversity per million T cells, in a roughly linear way.

Germline CDR1 reads MGHRA; CDR2 reads YSYEKL. The CDR3 spans 15 residues. Unmatched junction bases numbered 7, after V lost 4 bases and J lost 9 bases. The use of a sample-barcoded 5' primer and a J-beta primer mix characterized a second PCR of about 7 to 12 cycles. TCRdb used MiXCR to reprocess the 5' RACE reads, holding one entry per CDR3 protein. The table lists around 1.5 million distinct CDR3 sequences, approximately 59% of them singletons. The chain combines TRBV4-1 with TRBJ1-6; 9 nucleotides line up with TRBD1. This sequence originates from a man between 18 and 29 years old in good health. The sample taken for sequencing was blood. In nucleotides, the CDR3 is TGCGCCAGCAGCCCCGGGACAGGGAGTCGTTCACCCCTCCACTTT. It codes for CASSPGTGSRSPLHF.